Following are 32 T cell receptor beta chains from one sample sequenced in a study of identifying expanded T cells in peripheral blood. Sequencing used immunoSEQ multiplex PCR; TCRdb keeps in-frame clones, though not all of them. The sample records 100,000 to 150,000 clones, around nine tenths being singletons. What was sequenced was blood. The receptors shown here come from a person between 18 and 75 years old in good health.

The chain is built from TRBV19 and TRBJ2-1; D is uncertain. V was shortened by 3 bases and J by 6 bases, with 15 bases between the two germline ends. The CDR3 totals 15 residues. Germline CDR1 LNHDA, CDR2 SQIVND (reference sequence). CDR3 sequence reads: CASSIRVWFSNEQFF. CDR3 DNA sequence: TGTGCCAGTAGTATTCGGGTTTGGTTCTCCAATGAGCAGTTCTTC.

There are a few counts of this clone. The chain has TRBV9 and TRBJ2-2; possibly TRBD1 for D (5 bases). CDR3 length: 14 amino acids. Trimming removed 0 bases at V and 2 bases at J, with 5 bases between. CDR1 SGDLS and CDR2 YYNGEE come from the germline V gene. CDR3 in DNA: TGTGCCAGCAGCGTAGGGACAAACACCGGGGAGCTGTTTTTT. Translation gives CASSVGTNTGELFF.

V usage is TRBV5-1 and J usage is TRBJ1-1; 9 bases line up with TRBD1. CDR1 and CDR2 from the germline V gene are SGHRS and YFSETQ. The CDR3 runs to 17 residues. V lost 6 bases to trimming and J lost 2 bases; unmatched junction nucleotides: 14. The CDR3 sequence: CASIADRGGVSNTEAFF. In DNA form, the CDR3 reads TGCGCCAGCATCGCGGACAGGGGTGGTGTTTCCAACACTGAAGCTTTCTTT.

The chain joins TRBV13 to TRBJ2-3; 11 bases map to TRBD2. The junction had 11 bases not matched to a gene; V was cut back by 0 bases and J by 0 bases. The CDR3 sequence is 20 residues long. Germline V gene data show CDR1 as PRHDT and CDR2 as FYEKMQ (reference sequence). DNA of the CDR3: TGTGCCAGCAGCTTAGGTGTAGCGGGGGGGCACTACTCTAGCACAGATACGCAGTATTTT. Its protein is CASSLGVAGGHYSSTDTQYF.

In this sample, this clone turned up a few times. This chain links TRBV5-1 with TRBJ2-2; D perhaps matches TRBD1 (5 bases). V was shortened by 3 bases and J by 10 bases, with 13 bases between the two germline ends. Germline V gene sequence: CDR1 SGHRS, CDR2 YFSETQ. CDR3 length equals 13 residues. The CDR3 DNA reads as TGCGCCAGCAGCTCAGGGTACCCGCTGGAGCTGTTTTTT. Translating gives CASSSGYPLELFF.

This chain connects TRBV18 to TRBJ1-2; 7 bases match TRBD1. V trimming: 6 bases; J trimming: 5 bases; junction bases outside the gene matches: 12. Germline CDR1 and CDR2: KGHSH and LQKENI. The CDR3 runs to 15 residues. CDR3 sequence: CASSPDRPGEYGYTF. The CDR3 nucleotides are TGTGCCAGCTCGCCGGACAGGCCTGGGGAGTATGGCTACACCTTC.

The table lists this clone with a count of one. The chain has TRBV5-1 and TRBJ1-1, with 8 bases that match TRBD1. The CDR3 consists of 15 residues. V dropped 5 bases and J dropped 5; count of bases not matched to a gene: 11. Looked up from germline, CDR1 is SGHRS and CDR2 is YFSETQ. DNA of the CDR3: TGCGCCAGCAGGAATGACAGGGGCTCGGGAACTGAAGCTTTCTTT. It codes for CASRNDRGSGTEAFF.

J is TRBJ2-4 and V is TRBV13; 8 nucleotides match TRBD2. The junction had 3 bases not matched to a gene; V was cut back by 5 bases and J by 3 bases. This CDR3 region has 14 residues. CDR1 is PRHDT, CDR2 FYEKMQ, per germline (reference sequence). CDR3 nucleotides: TGTGCCAGCAGCCCCGGGGGGGGCAAAAACATTCAGTACTTC. Its translation is CASSPGGGKNIQYF.

This chain connects TRBV7-8 to TRBJ2-7, with 10 bases identical to TRBD2. Trimming at V came to 0 bases and at J to 3 bases, leaving 5 bases not matched to a gene. The CDR3 is made up of 16 amino acids. In germline, CDR1 is SGHVS, CDR2 FQNEAQ. The CDR3 loop is CASSLAGTSDIYEQYF. For the CDR3, the DNA is TGTGCCAGCAGCTTAGCCGGGACTAGCGATATCTACGAGCAGTACTTC.

The chain links TRBV30 to TRBJ2-3; TRBD1 matches at 7 bases. The CDR3 covers 13 residues. Germline V gene data show CDR1 as GTSNPN and CDR2 as SVGIG (reference sequence). Trimming took 3 bases from V and 7 from J; bases not matched to a gene: 7. The DNA of the CDR3 is TGTGCCTGGAGAAGCGAGGGGGCTAATACGCAGTATTTT. Encoded protein: CAWRSEGANTQYF.

Concerning this clone itself: A junction end diverges from the germline sequence, so it may reflect a read error. The chain recombines TRBV28 with TRBJ2-7; D might be TRBD1 (6 bases). CDR3 size: 15 residues. Germline CDR1 and CDR2: MDHEN and SYDVKM. In DNA form, the CDR3 reads TGTGCCAGCAGCTTATCGGGGACACCGACCTACGAGCAGTACTTC. Its protein product is CASSLSGTPTYEQYF.

The gene calls are TRBV2 and TRBJ1-4, with 11 positions matching TRBD1. Germline V CDR1 and CDR2: SNHLY, FYNNEI. The CDR3 spans 14 residues. V was clipped by 5 bases and J by 5 bases; unmatched bases: 1. The CDR3 loop is CASSRDRGNEKLFF. The CDR3 bases are TGTGCCAGCAGTCGGGACAGGGGGAATGAAAAACTGTTTTTT.

This chain uses TRBV7-9 with TRBJ1-1; D ambiguous. V lost 0 bases to trimming and J lost 6 bases, with 8 bases between them. The length of the CDR3 is 13 residues. Germline V gene sequence: CDR1 SEHNR, CDR2 FQNEAQ (reference sequence). CDR3 sequence reads: CASSLATPSEAFF. The CDR3 DNA sequence: TGTGCCAGCAGCTTAGCAACCCCCTCTGAAGCTTTCTTT. Full variable domain (remainder filled in from reference TRBV7-9 and TRBJ1-1): DTGVSQNPRHKITKRGQNVTFRCDPISEHNRLYWYRQTLGQGPEFLTYFQNEAQLEKSRLLSDRFSAERPKGSFSTLEIQRTEQGDSAMYLCASSLATPSEAFFGQGTRLTVV.

The rearrangement joins TRBV4-3 to TRBJ2-4; possibly TRBD2 for D (7 bases). Trimming shortened V by 0 bases and J by 7 bases, and 13 bases separated the two germline ends. Germline CDR1 and CDR2: LGHNA and YSLEER. The CDR3 extends over 15 amino acids. CDR3 loop: CASSQDRGGGNIQYF. The CDR3 region has the DNA TGCGCCAGCAGCCAAGATCGGGGAGGGGGTAACATTCAGTACTTC.

The genes are TRBV23-1 and TRBJ1-5; perhaps TRBD1 as D (5 bases). TRBV23-1 is noted as an ORF with a role that remains uncertain. The CDR3 length is 16 residues. The V end was cut by 5 bases, the J end by 5 bases, with 19 bases between. As DNA, the CDR3 is TGCGCCAGCAGTTACCCTATGGCCAGGGCCCATCAGCCCCAGCATTTT. It translates to CASSYPMARAHQPQHF.

The CDR3 protein is CASTTGLSGTEAFF. The CDR3 nucleotides read TGTGCCAGCACTACAGGGCTGTCAGGGACTGAAGCTTTCTTT. The chain employs TRBV6-5 and TRBJ1-1; possible D gene TRBD1, 6 bases. Trimming pared 7 bases from V and 5 bases from J, leaving 17 bases between. Germline V gene sequence: CDR1 MNHEY, CDR2 SVGAGI. CDR3 size: 14 residues.

The chain couples TRBV11-2 to TRBJ1-1, with D perhaps TRBD1 (5 bases). With 4 bases removed from V and 2 bases from J, the gap between germline ends came to 14 bases. CDR1 is SGHAT, CDR2 FQNNGV, per germline. The CDR3 has 15 residues. The CDR3, as DNA: TGTGCCAGCAGCTCGGATCGGGGGTATAACACTGAAGCTTTCTTT. It is translated as CASSSDRGYNTEAFF.

The rearrangement joins TRBV11-3 to TRBJ2-2, with 13 bases fitting TRBD2. This CDR3 is 17 amino acids long. With 5 bases clipped from V and 5 bases from J, the junction kept 8 bases outside the gene matches. Germline lookup yields CDR1 SGHNT and CDR2 YENEEA. The CDR3 DNA sequence: TGTGCCAGCAGCCGACGGACTAGCGGGAGAGAGACCGGGGAGCTGTTTTTT. Its protein is CASSRRTSGRETGELFF. Drawing the rest from reference TRBV11-3 and TRBJ2-2, the complete variable domain is EAGVVQSPRYKIIEKKQPVAFWCNPISGHNTLYWYLQNLGQGPELLIRYENEEAVDDSQLPKDRFSAERLKGVDSTLKIQPAELGDSAVYLCASSRRTSGRETGELFFGEGSRLTVL.

The chain joins TRBV7-5 to TRBJ2-3; the tabulated D call, TRBD1, remains unverified against the DNA. TRBV7-5 is shown as a pseudogene. The length of the CDR3 is 17 residues. CDR3 protein: CARRQGLSLLFPDTQYF. CDR3 bases: TGTGCCAGAAGACAGGGCCTCTCCTTGTTGTTTCCAGATACGCAGTATTTT.

The V gene is TRBV27, the J gene TRBJ2-1; 11 bases are shared with TRBD2. The germline V gene has CDR1 MNHEY and CDR2 SMNVEV (reference sequence). The CDR3 is 16 residues long. V was pared by 5 bases and J by 4 bases, with 7 bases of the junction left unmatched. The CDR3 reads CASSAPGLAEYNEQFF. The CDR3 bases are TGTGCCAGCAGTGCTCCGGGACTAGCGGAGTACAATGAGCAGTTCTTC.

The rearrangement joins TRBV18 to TRBJ1-1; 7 bases fit TRBD1. Germline V gene lookup returns CDR1 KGHSH and CDR2 LQKENI. V was pared by 3 bases and J by 4 bases, with 5 bases of the junction left unmatched. The CDR3 runs to 14 residues. The CDR3 DNA reads as TGTGCCAGCTCACCCTCCAGGGGGAGCACTGAAGCTTTCTTT. As protein: CASSPSRGSTEAFF.

Comment on this clone: In the same sample, other DNA sequences code for this CDR3. V is TRBV20-1 and J is TRBJ2-3; D unclear. The CDR3 totals 11 residues. The ends were cut back, 3 bases at V and 1 base at J, with 2 bases in the middle. Germline CDR1 is DFQATT and CDR2 is SNEGSKA (reference sequence). The CDR3 region has the DNA TGCAGTGCTAGGGGCACAGATACGCAGTATTTT. Protein: CSARGTDTQYF.

This chain links TRBV18 with TRBJ2-6, with a possible D match to TRBD2 (5 bases). The CDR3 is 17 residues long. The V end lost 2 bases, the J end lost 4 bases, and 15 bases lay between the germline ends. Germline CDR1 KGHSH, CDR2 LQKENI. The CDR3 protein is CASSPVLGFAGANVLTF. The CDR3 bases are TGTGCCAGCTCACCAGTACTAGGTTTCGCAGGGGCCAACGTCCTGACTTTC.

This chain connects TRBV11-1 to TRBJ2-1, with a tentative D call TRBD2 (5 bases). V was trimmed by 6 bases and J by 0 bases, leaving 9 bases between them. The CDR3 has 14 residues. CDR1 is SGHAT, CDR2 FQDESV, per germline (reference sequence). In DNA, the CDR3 is TGTGCCAGCAGGGCCGGGGTCTCCTACAATGAGCAGTTCTTC. It codes for CASRAGVSYNEQFF.

The chain employs TRBV10-2 and TRBJ2-1; 8 nucleotides match TRBD2. The V gene end was trimmed by 6 bases and the J gene end by 7 bases; junction bases not matched to a gene: 11. The germline gives CDR1 WSHSY, CDR2 SAAADI. CDR3 length: 15 amino acids. CDR3 coding DNA: TGCGCCAGCAGCCCCGGGGGGGGCGCGTATAATGAGCAGTTCTTC. It encodes CASSPGGGAYNEQFF.

This clone was picked up one time. The rearrangement joins TRBV5-3 to TRBJ2-3, with TRBD2 matching 9 bases. TRBV5-3 is known as an ORF, though its function is uncertain. The CDR3 is made up of 19 amino acids. V was clipped by 1 base and J by 2 bases; unmatched bases: 14. The CDR3 sequence is CARSLLDRSRLADTDTQYF. In DNA, the CDR3 is TGTGCCAGAAGCTTGTTGGACAGGTCTAGACTAGCGGACACAGATACGCAGTATTTT.

The chain combines TRBV5-6 with TRBJ2-1; 10 bases map to TRBD2. With 0 bases clipped from V and 8 bases from J, the junction kept 8 bases outside the gene matches. There are 16 residues in the CDR3. Per germline, CDR1 SGHDT and CDR2 YYEEEE. The CDR3 spells CASSLALAGVRDEQFF. The CDR3 DNA reads as TGTGCCAGCAGCTTGGCCCTAGCGGGAGTTAGGGATGAGCAGTTCTTC.

This clone was seen many times. J is TRBJ1-3 and V is TRBV11-2; D gene unclear. The CDR3 covers 13 residues. The V and J ends lost 4 bases and 4 bases respectively, with 8 bases between them. In germline, CDR1 is SGHAT, CDR2 FQNNGV. The CDR3 nucleotides read TGTGCCAGCAGCTACAATCAGGGAAACACCATATATTTT. This gives the protein CASSYNQGNTIYF. The full variable domain, its missing parts supplied by reference TRBV11-2 and TRBJ1-3, is EAGVAQSPRYKIIEKRQSVAFWCNPISGHATLYWYQQILGQGPKLLIQFQNNGVVDDSQLPKDRFSAERLKGVDSTLKIQPAKLEDSAVYLCASSYNQGNTIYFGEGSWLTVV.

The chain recombines TRBV7-2 with TRBJ2-7; 8 nucleotides line up with TRBD2. The CDR3 loop spans 16 amino acids. The germline V gene encodes CDR1 SGHTA and CDR2 FQGNSA. J gave up 0 bases and V 0 bases, and 4 bases lay outside the gene matches. CDR3 in DNA: TGTGCCAGCAGCTTAGCGACGGGGGGGTCCTCCTACGAGCAGTACTTC. Translated, it gives CASSLATGGSSYEQYF. The full variable domain, in which reference TRBV7-2 and TRBJ2-7 provide the parts outside the CDR3, is GAGVSQSPSNKVTEKGKDVELRCDPISGHTALYWYRQSLGQGLEFLIYFQGNSAPDKSGLPSDRFSAERTGGSVSTLTIQRTQQEDSAVYLCASSLATGGSSYEQYFGPGTRLTVT.

The rearrangement joins TRBV7-2 to TRBJ2-3, with D unresolved. CDR1 and CDR2 from the germline V gene are SGHTA and FQGNSA. The length of the CDR3 is 13 residues. Trimming stripped 5 bases from V and 4 bases from J, with 10 bases between. CDR3 sequence (DNA): TGTGCCAGCAGCCCCGTGGTGGCAGATACGCAGTATTTT. This translates into CASSPVVADTQYF.

The chain has TRBV7-2 and TRBJ2-1; D gene unclear. The V end lost 5 bases, the J end lost 6 bases, and 8 bases lay between the germline ends. The V gene's germline CDR1 is SGHTA and CDR2 FQGNSA. CDR3 length: 12 residues. The chain's CDR3 is CASSLDLNEQFF. The DNA of the CDR3 is TGTGCCAGCAGCCTGGATCTCAATGAGCAGTTCTTC.

This clone occurred a few times. This chain uses TRBV5-3 with TRBJ1-1; 11 bases align to TRBD1. TRBV5-3 is an open reading frame whose function is uncertain. The ends lost 4 bases at V and 4 bases at J; junction bases unmatched: 3. The CDR3 runs to 14 residues. The CDR3 loop is CARSGGTGGTEAFF. CDR3 in DNA: TGTGCCAGAAGCGGAGGGACAGGGGGCACTGAAGCTTTCTTT.